Reported below is one T cell receptor beta chain. The sample originates from a study of technical replicates of blood from a handful of donors. This CDR3 has 16 amino acids. Trimming shortened V by 0 bases and J by 3 bases, and 12 bases separated the two germline ends. Germline values: CDR1 LGHNA, CDR2 YSLEER. Assay: immunoSEQ multiplex PCR; the TCRdb copy retains only in-frame clones and omits some. This sample has tens of thousands of clones, with 91% found just once. V and J are TRBV4-3 and TRBJ2-1; D is perhaps TRBD2 (7 bases). The receptor was derived from a human donor in good health. Some clones in this sample may be carry-over from other donors' samples. Sample: PBMCs. The chain's CDR3 is CASSQDPGEGYNEQFF. In DNA, the CDR3 is TGCGCCAGCAGCCAAGATCCAGGGGAGGGCTACAATGAGCAGTTCTTC.